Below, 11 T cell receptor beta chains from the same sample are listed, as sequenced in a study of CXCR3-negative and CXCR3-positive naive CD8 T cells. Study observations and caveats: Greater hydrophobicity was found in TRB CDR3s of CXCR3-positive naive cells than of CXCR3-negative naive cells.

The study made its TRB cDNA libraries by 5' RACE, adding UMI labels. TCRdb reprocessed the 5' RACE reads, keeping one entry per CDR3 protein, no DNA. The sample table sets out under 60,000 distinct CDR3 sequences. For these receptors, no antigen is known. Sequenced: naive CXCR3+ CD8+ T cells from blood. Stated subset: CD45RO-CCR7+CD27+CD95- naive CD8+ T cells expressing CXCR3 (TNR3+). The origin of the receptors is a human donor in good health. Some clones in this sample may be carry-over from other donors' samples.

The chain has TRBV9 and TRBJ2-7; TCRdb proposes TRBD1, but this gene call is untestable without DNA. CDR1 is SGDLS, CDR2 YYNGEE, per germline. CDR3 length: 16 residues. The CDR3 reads CASSVSGTGSSYEQYF.

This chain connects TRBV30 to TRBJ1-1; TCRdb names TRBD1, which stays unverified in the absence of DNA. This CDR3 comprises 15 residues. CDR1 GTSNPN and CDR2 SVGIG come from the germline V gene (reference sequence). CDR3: CAWSTQGGKNTEAFF.

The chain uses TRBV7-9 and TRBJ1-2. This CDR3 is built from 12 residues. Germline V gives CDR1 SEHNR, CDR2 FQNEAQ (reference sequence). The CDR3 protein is CASSLGQRGYTF.

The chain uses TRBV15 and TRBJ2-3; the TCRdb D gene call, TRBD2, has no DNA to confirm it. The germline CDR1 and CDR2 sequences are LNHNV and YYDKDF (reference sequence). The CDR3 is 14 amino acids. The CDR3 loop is CATSPHSGGDTQYF.

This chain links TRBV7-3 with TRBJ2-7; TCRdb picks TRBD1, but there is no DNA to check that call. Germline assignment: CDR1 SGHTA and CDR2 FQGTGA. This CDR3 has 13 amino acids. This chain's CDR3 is CASSLRADYEQYF.

CDR3: CASSLAAGWGNTEAFF. J is TRBJ1-1 and V is TRBV7-9; absent DNA, TCRdb's TRBD1 call cannot be checked. This CDR3 comprises 16 residues. Germline V gene lookup returns CDR1 SEHNR and CDR2 FQNEAQ (reference sequence).

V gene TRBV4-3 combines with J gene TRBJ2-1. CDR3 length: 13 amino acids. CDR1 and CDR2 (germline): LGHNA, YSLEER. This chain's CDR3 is CASSQAQSYEQFF.

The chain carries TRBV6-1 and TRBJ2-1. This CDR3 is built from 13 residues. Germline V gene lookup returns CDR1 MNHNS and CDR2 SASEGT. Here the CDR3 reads CASSDAGFWEQFF.

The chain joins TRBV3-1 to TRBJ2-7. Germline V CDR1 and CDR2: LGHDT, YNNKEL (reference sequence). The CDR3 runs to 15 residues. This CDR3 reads CASSPYEGGYHEQYF.

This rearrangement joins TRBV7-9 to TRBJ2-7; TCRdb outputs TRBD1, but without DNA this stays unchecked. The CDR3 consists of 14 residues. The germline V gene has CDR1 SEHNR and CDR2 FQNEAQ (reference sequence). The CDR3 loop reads CASSFHRGVGEQYF.

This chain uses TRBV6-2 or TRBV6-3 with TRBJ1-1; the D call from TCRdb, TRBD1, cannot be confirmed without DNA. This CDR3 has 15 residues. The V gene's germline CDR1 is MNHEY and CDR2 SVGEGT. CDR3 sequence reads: CASSPVTQGDTEAFF.